This TCR beta chain appears in the sequencing data of a study of blood T cell repertoires in COVID-19. The assay was immunoSEQ multiplex PCR, and TCRdb's table has in-frame clones only and misses some. The table lists about 140,000 clones, 75% to 85% of them singletons, with 3.5% to 5.5% in the top ten. CDR3 length: 16 amino acids. V was shortened by 2 bases and J by 1 base, with 14 bases between the two germline ends. CDR1 is LNHDA, CDR2 SQIVND, per germline (reference sequence). This clone has a handful of counts. The sample was peripheral blood. The V gene is TRBV19, the J gene TRBJ1-1; D is unclear. This TCR derives from a woman older than 75 with active or convalescent COVID-19. The CDR3 here is CASSIRFRRENTEAFF. In DNA form, the CDR3 reads TGTGCCAGTAGTATAAGGTTTCGGAGGGAGAACACTGAAGCTTTCTTT.